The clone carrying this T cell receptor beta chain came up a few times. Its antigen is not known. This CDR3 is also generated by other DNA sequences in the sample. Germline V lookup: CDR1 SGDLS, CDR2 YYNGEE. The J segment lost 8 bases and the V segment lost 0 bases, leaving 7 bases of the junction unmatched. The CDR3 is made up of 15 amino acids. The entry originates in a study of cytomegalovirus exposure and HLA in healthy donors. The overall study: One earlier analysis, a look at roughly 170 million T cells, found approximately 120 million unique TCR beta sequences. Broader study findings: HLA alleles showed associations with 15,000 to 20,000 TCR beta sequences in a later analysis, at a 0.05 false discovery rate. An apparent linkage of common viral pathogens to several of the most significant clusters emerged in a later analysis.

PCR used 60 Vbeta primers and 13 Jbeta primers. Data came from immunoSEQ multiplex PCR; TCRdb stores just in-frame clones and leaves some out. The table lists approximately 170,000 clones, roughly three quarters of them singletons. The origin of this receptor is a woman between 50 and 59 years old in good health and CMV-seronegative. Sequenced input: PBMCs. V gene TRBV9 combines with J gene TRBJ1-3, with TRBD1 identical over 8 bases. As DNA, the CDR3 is TGTGCCAGCAGCGTAGGACAGGGGATAGAACACACCATATATTTT. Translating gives CASSVGQGIEHTIYF.